This T cell receptor (beta chain) was identified in a study of B cell selection in AIRE deficiency (dated by TCRdb to between 2018 and 2020). Regarding the research as a whole: Researchers compared the TCRbeta repertoires of sorted blood CD4+ conventional T cells and regulatory T cells from AIRE-deficient patients with the corresponding repertoires from healthy controls. The TCR-sequenced cohort comprised roughly five AIRE-deficient APECED patients and roughly five healthy control donors. Broad study findings and their caveats: Sequencing covered only TCRbeta chains, and 35% to 45% of shared healthy-donor Treg sequences were also present in healthy Tconv, possibly due to differing TCRalpha chains. Among approximately 4,000 shared Treg TCRbeta sequences, about 31% were found to be shared only among healthy donors and about 9.6% only among patients, suggesting that Treg selection is less efficient in the absence of AIRE. Tconv and Treg cells from AIRE-deficient patients showed TCRBV gene usage, CDR3 length and TCR diversity similar to those of healthy donors. CDR3s were shorter in shared Treg sequences, reflecting a bias toward rearrangements that have few non-templated nucleotide insertions. Around 31% of Treg TCRbeta sequences shared among healthy donors appeared in patient Tconv cells, suggesting diversion of Treg-biased clones into the Tconv compartment.

Regulatory T cells were sorted as CD4+CD25hiCD127low/negative cells. The control samples were obtained from healthy donors who were not related to the patients. Tconv and Treg cells for TCRbeta sequencing were sorted on a FACSAria flow cytometer. Sorted cells were collected in 5-ml round-bottom polystyrene tubes, and dry cell pellets were stored frozen at -80 degrees C prior to sequencing. Remarks on this clone: No antigen is known for it. No base-level quality is on record; no much larger clone is a single base apart.

TCRbeta chain sequencing was performed with the immunoSEQ platform. In the original analysis: When Treg repertoires were pooled, patients gave tens of thousands of distinct TCRbeta sequences, while healthy donors gave more than 9.5x10^4. Public Treg TCRbeta sequences were defined as those shared by two or more individuals and were then searched for in Tconv repertoires. Differences between groups were assessed by Mann-Whitney U tests with Bonferroni-Dunn correction in GraphPad Prism 7.03. The table was pulled from immuneACCESS by TCRdb, which kept in-frame rearrangements only. Such tables lose some clones; where checked, under half of the loss comes from unresolved V genes, and the rest has no known cause. From that table come the V and J calls and clone size; the DNA was used to work out D and trimming. This sample lists 20,000 to 30,000 clones; about 92% were detected once. Approximately 1% of the sample goes to the ten largest clones.

The V and J ends are trimmed by 2 bases and 3 bases, leaving 16 bases between them. The CDR3, cysteine through phenylalanine, is 16 amino acids long. The read is trimmed to its CDR3 DNA, 48 bases read in frame from base 1. The germline V gene (reference sequence) provides CDR1 MNHEY and CDR2 SMNVEV. The chain joins TRBV27 to TRBJ1-2, with the D gene too uncertain to name. Input material: CD4+CD25+ Tregs sorted from PBMCs. The source is a human donor in good health. The DNA is as follows: TGTGCCAGCAGTTTACGATCAGGACGGGAGTACTATGGCTACACCTTC. The resulting protein is CASSLRSGREYYGYTF.